This TCR beta chain stems from a study of regulatory T cells in long-lasting Graves disease. For this clonotype: Its antigen is currently unknown.

Building of the TCR beta libraries involved iRepertoire HTBI primers and Arm-PCR of CDR3 regions. TCRdb used MiXCR to reprocess the multiplex PCR reads, holding one entry per CDR3 protein. The table has approximately 470,000 distinct CDR3 sequences, around 15% seen once. Study-wide results and caveats: TCR diversity was lower in persistent Graves' patients than in newly diagnosed ones.

The CDR3 is made up of 16 amino acids. V lost 3 bases, J lost 2 bases, and 8 bases stayed unmatched. Germline V gene data show CDR1 as DFQATT and CDR2 as SNEGSKA (reference sequence). Specified time point: newly diagnosed GD, antithyroid drugs for less than 3 months. Preparation of the TCR library used RNA extracted from PBMCs. The sample was also reused in another study, on T cells in Graves' hyperthyroidism and ophthalmopathy. That paper states: Patients aged 18 to 65 had newly diagnosed hyperthyroidism lasting under 2 months. Diagnoses were established using clinical symptoms, serum thyroxine and TRAb, thyroid ultrasound and orbital computed tomography.

This TCR came from a man aged 40-50 years with Graves disease. The chain joins TRBV20-1 to TRBJ2-3; 10 bases fit TRBD2. This material consisted of peripheral blood mononuclear cells (PBMCs), taken at new diagnosis, from a patient treated with antithyroid drugs. In DNA form, the CDR3 reads TGCAGTGCTAGGCTCCCACTAGCGGGAAACACAGATACGCAGTATTTT. Translation: CSARLPLAGNTDTQYF.